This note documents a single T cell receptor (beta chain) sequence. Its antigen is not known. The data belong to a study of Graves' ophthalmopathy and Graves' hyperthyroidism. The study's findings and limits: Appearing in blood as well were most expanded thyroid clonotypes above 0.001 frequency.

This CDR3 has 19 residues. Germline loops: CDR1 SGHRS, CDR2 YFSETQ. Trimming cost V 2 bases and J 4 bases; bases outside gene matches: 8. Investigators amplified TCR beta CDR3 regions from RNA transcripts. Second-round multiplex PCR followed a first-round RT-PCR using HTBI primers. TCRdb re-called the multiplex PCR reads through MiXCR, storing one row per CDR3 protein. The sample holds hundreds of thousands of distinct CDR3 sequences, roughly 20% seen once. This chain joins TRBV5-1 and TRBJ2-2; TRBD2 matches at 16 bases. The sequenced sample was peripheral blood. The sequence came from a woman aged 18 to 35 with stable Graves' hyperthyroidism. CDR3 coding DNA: TGCGCCAGCAGCTTCCGGGGACTAGCGGGAGGGCCGGTCACCGGGGAGCTGTTTTTT. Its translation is CASSFRGLAGGPVTGELFF.